Below, 4 T cell receptor beta chains from the same sample are listed, as sequenced in a study of identical twins. TCRdb recomputed calls from the 5' RACE reads with MiXCR, one row per CDR3 protein. The table shows roughly 490,000 distinct CDR3 sequences, with over 11% occurring only once. The same sample was also used in a study of yellow fever vaccine responses in identical twins.

The source material was CD4+ T cells sorted from blood. These receptors came from a woman between 18 and 29 years old in good health.

This clonotype was observed at least ten times. The J gene is TRBJ2-3, the V gene TRBV12-3 or TRBV12-4; D call uncertain. The CDR3 is 13 residues long. Deletions cut 6 bases from V and 0 bases from J, with 7 bases between. Here the CDR3 reads CASRPSSTDTQYF. As DNA, the CDR3 is TGTGCCAGCAGACCATCTAGCACAGATACGCAGTATTTT.

V is TRBV2 and J is TRBJ2-3; either TRBD1 or TRBD2 may supply D (5 bases each). The V gene lost 6 bases and the J gene lost 8 bases, with 12 bases spanning the gap. This CDR3 has 12 amino acids. CDR1 is SNHLY, CDR2 FYNNEI, per germline. CDR3 in DNA: TGTGCCAGCAGGTACTTGAGGGGTACGCAGTATTTT. Translating gives CASRYLRGTQYF.

In its sample, this clonotype was seen a few times. CDR3 coding DNA: TGTGCCAGCAGCCGCAGCGGGAGGGGGGCTGACATTCAGTACTTC. Translation gives CASSRSGRGADIQYF. The chain carries TRBV4-2 and TRBJ2-4, with 10 bases aligning to TRBD2. This CDR3 is 15 amino acids long. The junction had 8 bases not matched to a gene; V was cut back by 4 bases and J by 8 bases. The germline gives CDR1 LGHNA, CDR2 YNFKEQ.

This chain joins TRBV20-1 and TRBJ2-1, with 9 bases identical to TRBD1. CDR1 DFQATT and CDR2 SNEGSKA come from the germline V gene (reference sequence). The CDR3 spans 15 residues. J lost 4 bases, V lost 2 bases, and 6 bases had no gene match. Here the CDR3 reads CSARLLTGGYNEQFF. CDR3 DNA: TGCAGTGCTAGATTGTTGACAGGGGGATACAATGAGCAGTTCTTC.